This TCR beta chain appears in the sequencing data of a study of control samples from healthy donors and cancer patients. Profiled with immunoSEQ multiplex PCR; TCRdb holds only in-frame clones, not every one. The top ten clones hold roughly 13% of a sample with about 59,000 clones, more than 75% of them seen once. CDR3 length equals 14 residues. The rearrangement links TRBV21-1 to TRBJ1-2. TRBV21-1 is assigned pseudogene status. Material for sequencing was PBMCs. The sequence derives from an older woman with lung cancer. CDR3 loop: CASSKRTGNYGYTF. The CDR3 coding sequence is TGTGCCAGCAGCAAAAGGACGGGAAACTATGGCTACACCTTC.